This entry features one T cell receptor (beta chain) sequence. This entry belongs to a study of T cell responses to AZD1222 COVID-19 vaccine. CDR3 length: 11 residues. V was trimmed by 3 bases and J by 3 bases, leaving 2 bases between them. From germline, CDR1 is LGHDT and CDR2 YNNKEL (reference sequence). Assay used: immunoSEQ multiplex PCR; TCRdb lists only in-frame clones, some missing. The data contain about 130,000 clones, 94% of them singletons. The receptor was derived from an adult in good health. This chain joins TRBV3-1 (or the pseudogene TRBV3-2) and TRBJ1-1; D uncertain. The input for sequencing was peripheral blood, taken on day 0 of AZD1222 vaccination. CDR3 sequence reads: CASSHHTEAFF. The CDR3 coding sequence is TGTGCCAGCAGCCACCACACTGAAGCTTTCTTT.